This TCR beta chain is drawn from a study of shared clonotypes between healthy human individuals. Overall study results and limits: Naive CD4 clonotypes overlapped across a handful of donors at 4.5% to 5.5%.

This clone was seen a single time. Its specificity is unknown. The authors divided CD4+ cells into CD45RA+ naive and CD45RA-negative memory subsets. Between the trimmed V and J ends, which lost 6 bases and 2 bases, there was a span of 15 bases. The CDR3 is 15 residues long. Germline-derived CDR1 and CDR2 are WNHNN and SYGVQD (reference sequence). In the study's own analysis: Filtering differed since immunoSEQ provided only junctions, with no quality scores. Some clones are missing from TCRdb's copy, which holds only in-frame ones; the method was immunoSEQ multiplex PCR. The V and J calls and clone size were taken over from that table, and D and trimming were inferred from the DNA. The table records 2 million to 3 million clones, roughly 93% of them present only once.

This chain connects TRBV10-1 to TRBJ2-3; tentatively, D is TRBD1 (6 bases). The sequencing sample was made of naive CD4+ T cells from PBMCs. Sample subset: CD45RA+ positively selected. This sequence originates from a man in his late teens or twenties in good health. Some clones in this sample may be carry-over from other donors' samples. CDR3 coding DNA: TGCGCCAGCAGCCTAGGACAGTCTGCCACAGATACGCAGTATTTT. Its translation: CASSLGQSATDTQYF.